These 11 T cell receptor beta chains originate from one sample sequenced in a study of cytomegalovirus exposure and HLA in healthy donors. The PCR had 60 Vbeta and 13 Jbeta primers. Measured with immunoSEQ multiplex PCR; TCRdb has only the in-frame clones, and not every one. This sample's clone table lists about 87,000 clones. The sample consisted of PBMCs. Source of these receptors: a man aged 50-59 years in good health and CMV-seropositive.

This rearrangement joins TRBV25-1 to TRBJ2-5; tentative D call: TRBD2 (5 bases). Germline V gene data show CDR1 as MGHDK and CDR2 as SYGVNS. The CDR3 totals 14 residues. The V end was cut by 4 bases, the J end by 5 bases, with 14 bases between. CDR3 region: CASSGGLGSETQYF. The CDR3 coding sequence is TGTGCCAGCAGTGGCGGGCTAGGGAGCGAGACCCAGTACTTC.

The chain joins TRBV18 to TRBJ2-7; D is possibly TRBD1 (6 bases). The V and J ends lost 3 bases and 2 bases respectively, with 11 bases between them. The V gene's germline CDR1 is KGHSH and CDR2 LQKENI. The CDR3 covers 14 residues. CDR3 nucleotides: TGTGCCAGCTCACCGCGACGGGACACCTACGAGCAGTACGTC. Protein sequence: CASSPRRDTYEQYV.

CDR3 sequence (DNA): TGTGCCAGCAGCTTAGTAAGCCTGAACACCGGGGAGCTGTTTTTT. Translated, it gives CASSLVSLNTGELFF. The chain uses TRBV7-9 and TRBJ2-2; D is unclear. Trimming shortened V by 1 base and J by 1 base, and 7 bases separated the two germline ends. Looked up from germline, CDR1 is SEHNR and CDR2 is FQNEAQ (reference sequence). CDR3 length equals 15 residues.

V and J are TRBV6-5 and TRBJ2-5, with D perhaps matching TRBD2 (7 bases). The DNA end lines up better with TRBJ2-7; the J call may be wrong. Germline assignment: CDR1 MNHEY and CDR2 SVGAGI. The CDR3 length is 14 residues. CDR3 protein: CASRPAGASYEQYF. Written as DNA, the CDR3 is TGTGCCAGCCGACCGGCGGGGGCCTCCTACGAGCAGTACTTC.

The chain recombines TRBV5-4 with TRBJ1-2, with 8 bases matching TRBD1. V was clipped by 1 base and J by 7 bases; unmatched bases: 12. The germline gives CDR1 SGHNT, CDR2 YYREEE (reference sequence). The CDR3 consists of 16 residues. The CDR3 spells CASSLLGQGAVGGYTF. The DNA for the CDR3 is TGTGCCAGCAGCTTGCTAGGGCAGGGGGCTGTCGGTGGCTACACCTTC.

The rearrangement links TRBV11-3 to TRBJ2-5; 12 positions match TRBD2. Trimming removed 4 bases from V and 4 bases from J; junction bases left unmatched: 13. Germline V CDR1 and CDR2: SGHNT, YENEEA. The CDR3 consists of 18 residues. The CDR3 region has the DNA TGTGCCAGCAGCTCCGACCGTCTACTAGCGGGAGGAGTAGAGACCCAGTACTTC. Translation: CASSSDRLLAGGVETQYF. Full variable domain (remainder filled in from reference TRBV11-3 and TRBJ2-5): EAGVVQSPRYKIIEKKQPVAFWCNPISGHNTLYWYLQNLGQGPELLIRYENEEAVDDSQLPKDRFSAERLKGVDSTLKIQPAELGDSAVYLCASSSDRLLAGGVETQYFGPGTRLLVL.

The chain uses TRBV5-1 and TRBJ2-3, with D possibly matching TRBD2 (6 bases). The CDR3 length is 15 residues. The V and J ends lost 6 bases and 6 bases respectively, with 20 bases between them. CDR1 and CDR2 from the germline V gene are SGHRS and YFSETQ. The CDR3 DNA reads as TGCGCCAGCACAAAGTTGGAGTCAGGAGGGGATACGCAGTATTTT. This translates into CASTKLESGGDTQYF.

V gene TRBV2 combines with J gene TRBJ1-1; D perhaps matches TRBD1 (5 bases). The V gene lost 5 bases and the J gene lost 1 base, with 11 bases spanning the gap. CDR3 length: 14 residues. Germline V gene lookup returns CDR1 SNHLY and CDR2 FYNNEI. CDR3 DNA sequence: TGTGCCAGCAGTTCAGGGTTGGGGAACACTGAAGCTTTCTTT. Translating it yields CASSSGLGNTEAFF.

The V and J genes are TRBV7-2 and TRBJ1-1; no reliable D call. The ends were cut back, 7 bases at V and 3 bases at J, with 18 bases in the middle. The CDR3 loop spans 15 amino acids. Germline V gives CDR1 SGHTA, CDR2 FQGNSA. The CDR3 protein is CASTRAILAYTEAFF. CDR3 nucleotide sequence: TGTGCCAGCACGCGAGCGATACTTGCGTACACTGAAGCTTTCTTT.

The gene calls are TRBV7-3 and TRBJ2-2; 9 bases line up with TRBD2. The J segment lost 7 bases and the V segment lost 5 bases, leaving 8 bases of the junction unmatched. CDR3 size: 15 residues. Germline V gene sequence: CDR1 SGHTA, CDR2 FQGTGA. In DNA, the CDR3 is TGTGCCAGCAGCCCAGTAGCGGGAGAGGGCGGGGAGCTGTTTTTT. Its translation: CASSPVAGEGGELFF. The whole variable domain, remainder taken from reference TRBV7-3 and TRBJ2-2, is GAGVSQTPSNKVTEKGKYVELRCDPISGHTALYWYRQSLGQGPEFLIYFQGTGAADDSGLPNDRFFAVRPEGSVSTLKIQRTERGDSAVYLCASSPVAGEGGELFFGEGSRLTVL.

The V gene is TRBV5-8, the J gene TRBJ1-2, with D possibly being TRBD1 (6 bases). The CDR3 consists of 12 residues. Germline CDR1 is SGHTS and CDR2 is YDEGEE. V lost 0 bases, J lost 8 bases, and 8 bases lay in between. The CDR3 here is CASSLGTEGYTF. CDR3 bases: TGTGCCAGCAGCTTGGGGACAGAGGGCTACACCTTC.